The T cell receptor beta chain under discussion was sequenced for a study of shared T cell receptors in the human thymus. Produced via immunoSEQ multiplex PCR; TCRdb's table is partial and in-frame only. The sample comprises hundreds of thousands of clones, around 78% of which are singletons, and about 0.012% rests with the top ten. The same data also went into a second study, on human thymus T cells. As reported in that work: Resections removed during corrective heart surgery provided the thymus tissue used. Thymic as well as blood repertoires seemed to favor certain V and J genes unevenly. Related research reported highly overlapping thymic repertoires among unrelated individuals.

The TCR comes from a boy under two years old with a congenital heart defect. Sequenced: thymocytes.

CDR3 nucleotides: TGCGCCAGCAGCTTATGGACTAGCGGGAGGGTTTCGGAGACCCAGTACTTC. Encoded protein: CASSLWTSGRVSETQYF. The chain uses TRBV5-1 and TRBJ2-5, with 15 bases matching TRBD2. This CDR3 is built from 17 residues. With 2 bases clipped from V and 5 bases from J, the junction kept 7 bases outside the gene matches. CDR1 and CDR2 (germline): SGHRS, YFSETQ.